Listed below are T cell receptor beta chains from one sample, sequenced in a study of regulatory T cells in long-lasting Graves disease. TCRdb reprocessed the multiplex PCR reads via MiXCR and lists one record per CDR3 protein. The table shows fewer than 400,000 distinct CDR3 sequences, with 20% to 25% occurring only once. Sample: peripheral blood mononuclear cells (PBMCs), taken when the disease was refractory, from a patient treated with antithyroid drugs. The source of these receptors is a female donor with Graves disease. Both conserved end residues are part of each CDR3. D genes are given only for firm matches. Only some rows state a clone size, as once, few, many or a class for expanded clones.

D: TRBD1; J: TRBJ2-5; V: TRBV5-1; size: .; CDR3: CASSSRDSRFETQYF; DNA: TGCGCCAGCAGCAGCCGGGACAGTCGTTTTGAGACCCAGTACTTC
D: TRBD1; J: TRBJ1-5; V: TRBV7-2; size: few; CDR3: CASSLGQGQGQPQHF; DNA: TGTGCCAGCAGCTTAGGACAGGGTCAGGGTCAGCCCCAGCATTTT
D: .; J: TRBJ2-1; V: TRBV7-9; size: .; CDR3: CASSQPYNEQFF; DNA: TGTGCCAGCAGCCAACCCTATAATGAGCAGTTCTTC
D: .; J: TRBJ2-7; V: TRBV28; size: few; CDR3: CASSFIGYEQYF; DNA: TGTGCCAGCAGTTTTATCGGTTACGAGCAGTACTTC
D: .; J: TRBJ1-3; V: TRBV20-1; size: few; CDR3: CSARDTGLGDTIYF; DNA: TGCAGTGCTAGAGACACAGGGCTCGGTGACACCATATATTTT
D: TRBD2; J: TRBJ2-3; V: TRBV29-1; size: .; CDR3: CSVGGTSREDTQYF; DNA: TGCAGCGTTGGAGGGACTAGCCGGGAAGATACGCAGTATTTT
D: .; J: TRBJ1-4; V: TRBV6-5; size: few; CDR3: CASSYGRGLDEKLFF; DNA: TGTGCCAGCAGTTACGGCCGGGGTTTAGATGAAAAACTGTTTTTT
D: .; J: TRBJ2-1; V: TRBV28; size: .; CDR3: CASSSSRLGDNEQFF; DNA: TGTGCCAGCAGCTCCTCAAGGCTGGGGGACAATGAGCAGTTCTTC
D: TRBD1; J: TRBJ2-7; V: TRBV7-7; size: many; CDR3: CASSPGQGAEQYF; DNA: TGTGCTAGCAGCCCGGGACAGGGGGCCGAGCAGTACTTC
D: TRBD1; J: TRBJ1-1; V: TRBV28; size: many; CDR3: CASKIEGAIKSNTEAFF; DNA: TGTGCCAGCAAAATAGAGGGGGCGATAAAGTCGAACACTGAAGCTTTCTTT
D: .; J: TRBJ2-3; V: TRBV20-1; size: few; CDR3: CSRSSGKSTDTQYF; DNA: TGCTCCAGATCCAGCGGAAAATCGACAGATACGCAGTATTTT
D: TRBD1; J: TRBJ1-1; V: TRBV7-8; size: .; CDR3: CASSFRGQGVIF; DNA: TGTGCCAGCAGCTTCCGAGGGCAGGGGGTGATATTT
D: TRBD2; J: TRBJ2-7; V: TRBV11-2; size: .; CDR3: CASSLVLGGVYEQYF; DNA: TGTGCCAGCAGCTTAGTACTTGGGGGGGTGTACGAGCAGTACTTC
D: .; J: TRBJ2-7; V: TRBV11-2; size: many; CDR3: CASSLGDNSYEQYF; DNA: TGTGCCAGCAGCTTAGGGGACAACTCCTACGAGCAGTACTTC
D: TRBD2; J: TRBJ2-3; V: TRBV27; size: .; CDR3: CASSSLSGGPGDTQYF; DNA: TGTGCCAGCAGTTCTTTGTCGGGAGGGCCCGGAGATACGCAGTATTTT
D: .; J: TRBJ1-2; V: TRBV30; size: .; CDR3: CAWSVLPGFRGGYTF; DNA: TGTGCCTGGAGTGTACTTCCGGGCTTTAGGGGAGGCTACACCTTC
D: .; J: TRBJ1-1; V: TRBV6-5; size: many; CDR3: CASSYSAGQSHEAFF; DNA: TGTGCCAGCAGTTACTCGGCAGGGCAAAGTCATGAAGCTTTCTTT
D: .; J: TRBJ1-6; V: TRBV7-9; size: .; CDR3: CASSLENNSPLHF; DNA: TGTGCCAGCAGCTTAGAGAATAATTCACCCCTCCACTTT
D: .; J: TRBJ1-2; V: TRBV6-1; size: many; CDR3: CASSTSGKTTPEYGYTF; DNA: TGTGCCAGCAGCACCTCGGGAAAAACGACTCCCGAGTATGGCTACACCTTC
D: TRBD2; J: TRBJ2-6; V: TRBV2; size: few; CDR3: CASKGRVNSGANVLTF; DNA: TGTGCCAGCAAAGGGAGGGTTAACTCTGGGGCCAACGTCCTGACTTTC
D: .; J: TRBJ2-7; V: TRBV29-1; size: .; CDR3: CSVEDTVSYEQYF; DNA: TGCAGCGTTGAAGACACAGTGAGCTACGAGCAGTACTTC
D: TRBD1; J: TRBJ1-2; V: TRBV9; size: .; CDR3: CASSVSPGQGYGYTF; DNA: TGTGCCAGCAGCGTAAGCCCGGGACAGGGCTATGGCTACACCTTC
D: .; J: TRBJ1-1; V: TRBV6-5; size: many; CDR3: CASSYGGPDTEAFF; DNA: TGTGCCAGCAGTTACGGGGGGCCGGACACTGAAGCTTTCTTT
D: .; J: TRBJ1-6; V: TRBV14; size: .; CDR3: CASKPSSYNSPLHF; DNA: TGTGCCAGCAAGCCGAGCTCCTATAATTCACCCCTCCACTTT